This T cell receptor (beta chain) stems from a study of T cell changes during pregnancy in multiple sclerosis (dated by TCRdb to between 2018 and 2021). In terms of the full investigation: Changes in the T cell repertoire over the course of pregnancy were examined in this study in women with multiple sclerosis.

Comment on this clone: Its recognized antigen is unknown. Qualities for individual bases were not recorded, and no much larger clone is one base off.

The receptor library was made with the immunoSEQ multiplex PCR assay. The immuneACCESS repertoire file appears here via TCRdb, limited to in-frame rearrangements. These files lack a portion of the clones; in checked studies, under half of the deficit traces to unresolved V genes, and the cause of the others is not known. This sample lists about 77,000 clones; about 92% were detected once. Of the sample, 2% to 3% falls within the top ten clones. Its CDR3 holds 14 amino acids, cysteine through phenylalanine. Only the CDR3 DNA is retained, 42 bases long and in frame from the first base. V trim: 8 bases; J trim: 4 bases; unmatched bases: 10. As encoded in the germline V gene, CDR1 is MNHNS while CDR2 is SASEGT.

The receptor comes from a female donor in good health, enrolled as a control in a pregnancy study. This specimen consisted of peripheral blood, obtained after pregnancy. The V and J segments used are TRBV6-1 and TRBJ1-2, with 7 central nucleotides matching TRBD1. The CDR3 region reads CASFEEQGIYGYTF. In nucleotide form, the sequence is TGTGCCAGCTTTGAAGAACAGGGGATCTATGGCTACACCTTC.